The 4 T cell receptor beta chains reported below all come from one sample, sequenced in a study of T cells after yellow fever vaccination. TCRdb called the 5' RACE reads again in MiXCR, with one record for every CDR3 protein. The sample yields approximately 260,000 distinct CDR3 sequences, around 13% seen once. Sequences were derived from CD4+ T cells sorted from PBMCs, sampled 45 days after the yellow fever booster vaccination. The receptors shown here come from a young man who received the YFV17D yellow fever vaccine.

There are a few counts of this clonotype. The CDR3 DNA follows: TGCAGTGCTAGTCGATCTCAGGGATTTGGCAATTCACCCCTCCACTTT. Translating it yields CSASRSQGFGNSPLHF. The J gene is TRBJ1-6, the V gene TRBV20-1, with D maybe TRBD1 (5 bases). This CDR3 has 16 amino acids. Trimming removed 3 bases from V and 7 bases from J, with 19 bases in between. The germline gives CDR1 DFQATT, CDR2 SNEGSKA (reference sequence).

This clonotype was counted a few times. V usage is TRBV11-2 and J usage is TRBJ2-5, with 10 bases lining up with TRBD2. The length of the CDR3 is 15 residues. The V gene's germline CDR1 is SGHAT and CDR2 FQNNGV. V was pared by 2 bases and J by 4 bases, with 4 bases of the junction left unmatched. The CDR3 sequence is CASSLQGLATETQYF. The CDR3 DNA reads TGTGCCAGCAGCTTACAGGGACTAGCGACAGAGACCCAGTACTTC.

V gene TRBV3-1 combines with J gene TRBJ2-1, with 9 bases lining up with TRBD2. The germline V gene has CDR1 LGHDT and CDR2 YNNKEL (reference sequence). The J segment lost 9 bases and the V segment lost 4 bases, leaving 13 bases of the junction unmatched. The CDR3 consists of 16 residues. The CDR3 bases are TGTGCCAGCAGCCTCGGCCAGAGCGGGAGGAGTGGTGAGCAGTTCTTC. Translating gives CASSLGQSGRSGEQFF.

This clonotype was detected only a few times. CDR3 residues: CSADVEDTDTQYF. The CDR3 DNA reads as TGCAGCGCGGACGTGGAGGACACAGATACGCAGTATTTT. The chain couples TRBV29-1 to TRBJ2-3; perhaps TRBD2 as D (5 bases). This CDR3 region has 13 residues. Between the trimmed V and J ends, which lost 7 bases and 2 bases, there was a span of 13 bases. Germline V gene sequence: CDR1 SQVTM, CDR2 ANQGSEA.